These 6 T cell receptor beta chains share one sample of origin, sequenced in a study of blood T cell repertoires in COVID-19. Method: immunoSEQ multiplex PCR; TCRdb's copy keeps in-frame clones and lacks some. The sample yields some 99,000 clones, around 89% seen once. Sequenced sample: peripheral blood. The receptors were gathered from a human donor in a cohort sampled during active COVID-19.

The V gene is TRBV18, the J gene TRBJ2-7, with a tentative D call TRBD2 (5 bases). The germline CDR1 and CDR2 sequences are KGHSH and LQKENI. CDR3 length: 14 amino acids. Trimming cost V 4 bases and J 3 bases, with 13 bases left between them. The chain's CDR3 is CASSLSDSSYEQYF. The CDR3 region has the DNA TGTGCCAGCTCACTCTCGGACTCAAGCTACGAGCAGTACTTC.

The chain couples TRBV4-1 to TRBJ1-5; 8 bases line up with TRBD1. Germline V gene lookup returns CDR1 MGHRA and CDR2 YSYEKL. The length of the CDR3 is 17 residues. V was clipped by 4 bases and J by 6 bases; unmatched bases: 14. CDR3 in amino acids: CASSPQIETGAAQPQHF. In nucleotides, the CDR3 is TGCGCCAGCAGCCCTCAGATCGAGACAGGGGCGGCTCAGCCCCAGCATTTT.

Details on this clone: Other DNA sequences in this specimen translate into the identical CDR3. V and J are TRBV28 and TRBJ2-1; the D is unclear. Trimming pared 5 bases from V and 3 bases from J, leaving 5 bases between. Germline CDR1 reads MDHEN; CDR2 reads SYDVKM. The CDR3 length is 12 residues. The DNA of the CDR3 is TGTGCCAGCAGTCCGGGCTACAATGAGCAGTTCTTC. It yields the protein CASSPGYNEQFF.

V gene TRBV5-5 combines with J gene TRBJ2-2; perhaps TRBD1 as D (6 bases). The CDR3 covers 14 residues. V was clipped by 4 bases and J by 3 bases, with 10 bases between them. In germline, CDR1 is SGHKS, CDR2 YYEKEE (reference sequence). The CDR3 reads CASSQDSYTGELFF. The CDR3 DNA sequence: TGTGCCAGCAGCCAGGACAGCTACACCGGGGAGCTGTTTTTT. Full variable domain (missing parts from reference TRBV5-5 and TRBJ2-2): DAGVTQSPTHLIKTRGQQVTLRCSPISGHKSVSWYQQVLGQGPQFIFQYYEKEERGRGNFPDRFSARQFPNYSSELNVNALLLGDSALYLCASSQDSYTGELFFGEGSRLTVL.

V usage is TRBV7-3 and J usage is TRBJ2-1, with 11 bases aligning to TRBD2. The CDR3 consists of 13 residues. Looked up from germline, CDR1 is SGHTA and CDR2 is FQGTGA. Unmatched junction bases numbered 5, after V lost 1 base and J lost 15 bases. CDR3: CASSLNSGGDRFF. In nucleotides, the CDR3 is TGTGCCAGCAGCTTAAATAGCGGGGGGGATCGGTTCTTC.

V and J are TRBV11-2 and TRBJ2-2; TRBD1 is a possible D gene (6 bases). The V and J ends lost 8 bases and 5 bases respectively, with 15 bases between them. Germline lookup yields CDR1 SGHAT and CDR2 FQNNGV. The CDR3 runs 14 residues. The CDR3 protein is CASFWGRRTGELFF. Written as DNA, the CDR3 is TGTGCCAGCTTTTGGGGGCGTAGAACCGGGGAGCTGTTTTTT.